A selection of T cell receptor beta chains follows, all from one sample in a study of molecular identifiers for immune sequencing clone quantification. TCRdb used MiXCR to reprocess the PCR reads, holding one entry per CDR3 protein. The sample lists a few hundred thousand distinct CDR3 sequences; about 25% were seen once. The sample consisted of naive CD8+ T cells from blood, with Jurkat cell RNA spiked in. The receptors derive from a human donor in good health. Some libraries in this study had Jurkat cell RNA spiked in. The CDR3 runs from the conserved cysteine through the conserved F or W. The D gene is left open where the match is weak. Clone size is shown for a subset of rows, as once, few, many or a class of expanded clone.

v_gene,abundance,j_gene,d_gene,CDR3aa,CDR3nt
TRBV6-2/TRBV6-3,few,TRBJ2-2,-,CASSLFGYTGELFF,TGTGCCAGCAGTTTATTCGGATACACCGGGGAGCTGTTTTTT
TRBV18,few,TRBJ2-7,TRBD2,CASSPSRLAGLREQYF,TGTGCCAGCTCACCCTCCCGACTAGCGGGACTCCGCGAGCAGTACTTC
TRBV4-3,few,TRBJ2-1,-,CASSQDGGGGYNEQFF,TGCGCCAGCAGCCAAGATGGGGGTGGGGGATACAATGAGCAGTTCTTC
TRBV7-9,many,TRBJ2-7,-,CASSNPDREGEQYF,TGTGCCAGCAGCAACCCCGATAGAGAGGGCGAGCAGTACTTC
TRBV13,-,TRBJ2-5,-,CASSRSLGLETQYF,TGTGCCAGCAGCCGATCCCTAGGGCTGGAGACCCAGTACTTC
TRBV6-5,few,TRBJ2-7,-,CASSPSLRASYEQYF,TGTGCCAGCAGTCCTTCTCTCCGTGCCTCCTACGAGCAGTACTTC
TRBV10-3,-,TRBJ1-1,-,CAISGLNTEAFF,TGTGCCATCAGTGGACTGAACACTGAAGCTTTCTTT
TRBV3-1,few,TRBJ2-4,-,CASSQSHAGGQVIQYF,TGTGCCAGCAGCCAATCTCATGCAGGGGGGCAGGTCATTCAGTACTTC
TRBV6-2/TRBV6-3,few,TRBJ2-3,TRBD2,CASSLSLAGGPDTQYF,TGTGCCAGCAGTCTCTCCTTAGCGGGAGGGCCAGATACGCAGTATTTT
TRBV7-9,-,TRBJ2-3,-,CASGSGRTTDTQYF,TGTGCCAGCGGCTCCGGCAGGACCACAGATACGCAGTATTTT
TRBV6-5,many,TRBJ1-1,-,CASSYSSMNTEAFF,TGTGCCAGCAGTTACTCGAGCATGAACACTGAAGCTTTCTTT
TRBV28,many,TRBJ2-7,TRBD2,CASSPTGLAGSSYEQYF,TGTGCCAGCAGCCCCACCGGACTAGCGGGAAGCTCCTACGAGCAGTACTTC
TRBV27,many,TRBJ2-7,TRBD2,CASSPTPSGRPLEQYF,TGTGCCAGCAGTCCGACACCTAGCGGGAGGCCCCTCGAGCAGTACTTC
TRBV14,-,TRBJ2-5,TRBD2,CASSQDDTSGAEETQYF,TGTGCCAGCAGCCAAGACGACACTAGCGGGGCGGAAGAGACCCAGTACTTC
TRBV5-1,few,TRBJ2-1,TRBD2,CASSPGTSGPYNEQFF,TGCGCCAGCAGCCCCGGGACTAGCGGCCCCTACAATGAGCAGTTCTTC
TRBV4-3,few,TRBJ1-4,-,CASSQDWLGATNEKLFF,TGCGCCAGCAGCCAAGATTGGTTAGGCGCAACTAATGAAAAACTGTTTTTT
TRBV7-9,few,TRBJ1-2,TRBD1,CASSLGTGTGYTF,TGTGCCAGCAGCTTAGGGACAGGGACTGGCTACACCTTC
TRBV30,many,TRBJ1-1,-,CAWSVGVLPKDTEAFF,TGTGCCTGGAGTGTAGGGGTTCTCCCGAAGGACACTGAAGCTTTCTTT
TRBV2,-,TRBJ2-7,TRBD1,CASSERDRADEQYF,TGTGCCAGCAGTGAAAGGGACAGGGCCGACGAGCAGTACTTC
TRBV20-1,-,TRBJ1-4,-,CSARDQRKLFF,TGCAGTGCTAGAGATCAGAGAAAACTGTTTTTT
TRBV30,-,TRBJ2-1,-,CAWTRTRNNEQFF,TGTGCCTGGACTCGAACTAGGAACAATGAGCAGTTCTTC
TRBV13,many,TRBJ2-3,TRBD2,CASSYGTSGRTDTQYF,TGTGCCAGCAGCTACGGGACTAGCGGGAGGACAGATACGCAGTATTTT
TRBV30,many,TRBJ2-2,TRBD2,CAWSPSFAGGRTGELFF,TGTGCCTGGAGTCCCTCCTTTGCGGGAGGGAGAACCGGGGAGCTGTTTTTT
TRBV4-3,many,TRBJ1-5,-,CASSQDYPLFGNQPQHF,TGCGCCAGCAGCCAAGATTACCCATTGTTCGGCAATCAGCCCCAGCATTTT
TRBV11-2,-,TRBJ2-1,TRBD2,CASSDGLAGRSSYNEQFF,TGTGCCAGCAGCGACGGGCTAGCGGGCCGAAGCTCCTACAATGAGCAGTTCTTC